The 17 T cell receptor beta chains given below trace back to one sample, sequenced in a study of OX40 agonist ivuxolimab in advanced cancers. TCRdb's table, derived via immunoSEQ multiplex PCR, lists solely in-frame clones and lacks some. The sample carries tens of thousands of clones, 93% recorded once. The source was CD4+ or CD8+ T cells sorted from blood, collected in a trial of the OX40 agonist ivuxolimab. The receptors derive from an adult with an advanced solid tumor such as melanoma, head and neck, liver or kidney cancer.

The rearrangement uses TRBV19 and TRBJ1-1; D is ambiguous. With 3 bases removed from V and 3 bases from J, the gap between germline ends came to 14 bases. Per the germline V gene, CDR1 is LNHDA and CDR2 is SQIVND (reference sequence). This CDR3 has 15 amino acids. In nucleotides, the CDR3 is TGTGCCAGTAGTATTAACGAGGTAGGAGACACTGAAGCTTTCTTT. Its translation: CASSINEVGDTEAFF.

The chain couples TRBV2 to TRBJ2-5, with unresolved D. With the DNA end fitting TRBJ2-7 better, the J assignment may be wrong. The CDR3 contains 11 residues. Per the germline V gene, CDR1 is SNHLY and CDR2 is FYNNEI. Here the CDR3 reads CASSEGYEQYF. As DNA, the CDR3 is TGTGCCAGCAGTGAAGGCTACGAGCAGTACTTC.

This chain uses TRBV29-1 with TRBJ2-1; 13 nucleotides agree with TRBD2. V was clipped by 5 bases and J by 6 bases; unmatched bases: 7. CDR3 length: 15 residues. Germline CDR1 and CDR2: SQVTM and ANQGSEA. CDR3 region: CSVRTSGGGTNEQFF. The CDR3 region has the DNA TGCAGCGTTCGAACTAGCGGGGGGGGTACCAATGAGCAGTTCTTC.

V gene TRBV11-2 combines with J gene TRBJ2-5; maybe TRBD1 (6 bases). This CDR3 is built from 12 residues. With 3 bases removed from V and 5 bases from J, the gap between germline ends came to 7 bases. CDR1 SGHAT and CDR2 FQNNGV come from the germline V gene. This chain's CDR3 is CASSFTGETQYF. The CDR3 bases are TGTGCCAGCAGCTTCACAGGGGAGACCCAGTACTTC.

The rearrangement links TRBV27 to TRBJ1-4, with 9 bases fitting TRBD1. V was clipped by 2 bases and J by 3 bases; unmatched bases: 10. The CDR3 sequence is 18 residues long. Germline loops: CDR1 MNHEY, CDR2 SMNVEV (reference sequence). In nucleotides, the CDR3 is TGTGCCAGCAGTTTACGCCGGGACAGGGCCAAACCTAATGAAAAACTGTTTTTT. It specifies CASSLRRDRAKPNEKLFF.

The chain combines TRBV19 with TRBJ1-2; D may be TRBD1 (6 bases). This CDR3 is built from 15 residues. Germline-derived CDR1 and CDR2 are LNHDA and SQIVND (reference sequence). Trimming pared 5 bases from V and 4 bases from J, leaving 17 bases between. CDR3 coding DNA: TGTGCCAGTAGTCCCACCGACAGGCCCGGCTATGGCTACACCTTC. It codes for CASSPTDRPGYGYTF.

This sequence joins TRBV4-1 and TRBJ1-3; the D gene is possibly TRBD1 (6 bases). The CDR3 runs 14 residues. Germline loops: CDR1 MGHRA, CDR2 YSYEKL. V was clipped by 6 bases and J by 1 base, with 10 bases between them. The CDR3 DNA sequence: TGCGCCAGCAGTCTAGGGGGTTCTGGAAACACCATATATTTT. Amino acids: CASSLGGSGNTIYF.

The CDR3 loop is CASSPGLAGGYNEQFF. In DNA form, the CDR3 reads TGTGCCAGCTCTCCCGGACTAGCGGGAGGGTACAATGAGCAGTTCTTC. The chain uses TRBV18 and TRBJ2-1; 15 bases align to TRBD2. CDR1 and CDR2 from the germline V gene are KGHSH and LQKENI. This CDR3 has 16 amino acids. V lost 6 bases and J lost 4; bases outside the gene matches: 4.

In DNA form, the CDR3 reads TGCGCCAGCAGTCAATCAAAGTGGAGGGGCAGCCGACTAGCCAAAAACATTCAGTACTTC. Residues: CASSQSKWRGSRLAKNIQYF. This rearrangement joins TRBV23-1 to TRBJ2-4; TRBD2 is a possible D gene (6 bases). TRBV23-1 is flagged as an ORF with uncertain function. This CDR3 is built from 20 residues. V lost 0 bases, J lost 0 bases, and 21 bases lay in between.

The chain links TRBV29-1 to TRBJ2-7; D remains unclear. The CDR3 consists of 12 residues. Germline lookup yields CDR1 SQVTM and CDR2 ANQGSEA. With 3 bases removed from V and 3 bases from J, the gap between germline ends came to 9 bases. The CDR3 coding sequence is TGCAGCGTTGAGGAAGGAAACTACGAGCAGTACTTC. It yields the protein CSVEEGNYEQYF.

The rearrangement joins TRBV6-5 to TRBJ1-6; D gene unclear. V lost 6 bases to trimming and J lost 6 bases, with 9 bases between them. Germline CDR1 reads MNHEY; CDR2 reads SVGAGI. This CDR3 has 13 amino acids. CDR3 sequence reads: CASRAHSNSPLHF. CDR3 DNA: TGTGCCAGCAGGGCTCATAGTAATTCACCCCTCCACTTT.

This rearrangement joins TRBV2 to TRBJ1-2; TRBD1 might be the D (5 bases). Germline V lookup: CDR1 SNHLY, CDR2 FYNNEI. V lost 4 bases to trimming and J lost 1 base, with 13 bases between them. The CDR3 runs 15 residues. CDR3 sequence reads: CASSGLGGYNYGYTF. CDR3 DNA: TGTGCCAGCAGTGGGCTGGGGGGTTATAACTATGGCTACACCTTC.

This chain joins TRBV7-9 and TRBJ2-7; tentatively, D is TRBD2 (5 bases). V was trimmed by 4 bases and J by 0 bases, leaving 10 bases between them. In germline, CDR1 is SEHNR, CDR2 FQNEAQ (reference sequence). There are 14 residues in the CDR3. CDR3 amino acids: CASSSGLFSYEQYF. The CDR3 DNA is TGTGCCAGCAGCTCCGGACTTTTCTCCTACGAGCAGTACTTC.

The rearrangement joins TRBV27 to TRBJ2-3; 10 bases match TRBD1. Per germline, CDR1 MNHEY and CDR2 SMNVEV (reference sequence). The J segment lost 1 base and the V segment lost 4 bases, leaving 5 bases of the junction unmatched. This CDR3 is built from 16 residues. The DNA of the CDR3 is TGTGCCAGCAGTTGGGGACAGGGGCCCCGCACAGATACGCAGTATTTT. Its translation: CASSWGQGPRTDTQYF.

The chain joins TRBV6-1 to TRBJ2-5, with TRBD1 identical over 9 bases. The CDR3 sequence is 15 residues long. Germline V gene data show CDR1 as MNHNS and CDR2 as SASEGT. The junction had 8 bases not matched to a gene; V was cut back by 4 bases and J by 5 bases. The CDR3 loop reads CASSGEQGAIETQYF. The CDR3 nucleotides read TGTGCCAGCAGTGGAGAACAGGGGGCGATTGAGACCCAGTACTTC.

J is TRBJ2-7 and V is TRBV11-2, with D possibly TRBD1 on 6 matching bases. The V gene lost 0 bases and the J gene lost 3 bases, with 6 bases spanning the gap. The CDR3 spans 13 residues. In germline, CDR1 is SGHAT, CDR2 FQNNGV. The CDR3 bases are TGTGCCAGCAGCTTAGACAGGGGCTACGAGCAGTACTTC. Amino acid sequence: CASSLDRGYEQYF.

The gene calls are TRBV4-3 and TRBJ2-3; TRBD2 matches 7 bases. The junction had 12 bases not matched to a gene; V was cut back by 3 bases and J by 0 bases. The CDR3 length is 18 residues. The V gene's germline CDR1 is LGHNA and CDR2 YSLEER. The CDR3 bases are TGCGCCAGCAGCCAGATCCTTCGACTAGCCCCTAGCACAGATACGCAGTATTTT. Residues: CASSQILRLAPSTDTQYF.